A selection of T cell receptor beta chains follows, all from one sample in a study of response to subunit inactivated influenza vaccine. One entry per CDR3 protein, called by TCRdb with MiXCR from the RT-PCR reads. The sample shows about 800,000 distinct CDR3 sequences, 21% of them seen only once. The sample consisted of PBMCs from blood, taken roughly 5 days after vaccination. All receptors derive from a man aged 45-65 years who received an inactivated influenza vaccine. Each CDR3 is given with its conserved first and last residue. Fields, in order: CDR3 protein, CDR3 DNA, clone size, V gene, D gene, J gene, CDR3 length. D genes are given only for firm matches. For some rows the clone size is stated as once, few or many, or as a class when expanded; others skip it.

CASSLNLQEFQETQYF | TGCGCCAGCAGCTTGAACCTACAGGAGTTTCAAGAGACCCAGTACTTC | few | TRBV5-1 | - | TRBJ2-5 | 16
CASSLQGNQNNEQFF | TGCGCCAGCAGCTTACAGGGGAACCAGAACAATGAGCAGTTCTTC | - | TRBV5-1 | TRBD1 | TRBJ2-1 | 15
CASSLVVGIQPQHF | TGTGCCAGCAGCTTAGTGGTGGGGATCCAGCCCCAGCATTTT | - | TRBV7-2 | - | TRBJ1-5 | 14
CSVAVDINYEQYF | TGCAGCGTTGCGGTGGATATTAACTACGAGCAGTACTTC | - | TRBV29-1 | - | TRBJ2-7 | 13
CATGGTGDPLTYEQYF | TGTGCCACCGGCGGGACAGGGGATCCTCTAACCTACGAGCAGTACTTC | many | TRBV10-3 | TRBD1 | TRBJ2-7 | 16
CASSLNREQWNF | TGTGCCAGCAGCTTGAACAGGGAGCAATGGAATTTT | - | TRBV5-6 | - | TRBJ2-3 | 12
CSAKGQGRANTEAFF | TGCAGTGCGAAAGGACAGGGGAGGGCGAACACTGAAGCTTTCTTT | - | TRBV20-1 | TRBD1 | TRBJ1-1 | 15
CAIRKPEHSYEQYF | TGTGCCATCAGGAAGCCTGAACATTCCTACGAGCAGTACTTC | - | TRBV10-3 | - | TRBJ2-7 | 14
CASSSNADRGRVWPGELFF | TGTGCCAGCAGCTCCAACGCGGACAGGGGGCGCGTATGGCCCGGGGAGCTGTTTTTT | few | TRBV11-2 | TRBD1 | TRBJ2-2 | 19
CASSSSGPVGNEQFF | TGTGCCAGCAGTTCAAGCGGCCCCGTAGGGAATGAGCAGTTCTTC | - | TRBV28 | - | TRBJ2-1 | 15
CATSRTTGGETQYF | TGTGCCACCAGCAGAACGACAGGGGGGGAGACCCAGTACTTC | - | TRBV15 | TRBD1 | TRBJ2-5 | 14
CAISPTRDTYPYEQYF | TGTGCCATCAGTCCCACCCGGGACACCTACCCCTACGAGCAGTACTTC | - | TRBV10-3 | - | TRBJ2-7 | 16
CASSLERYSYGYTF | TGTGCCAGCAGTCTCGAACGGTACAGCTATGGCTACACCTTC | - | TRBV6-2/TRBV6-3 | - | TRBJ1-2 | 14
CASGSRAGAFYEQYF | TGTGCCAGCGGGAGTAGGGCGGGAGCTTTCTACGAGCAGTACTTC | - | TRBV7-9 | TRBD2 | TRBJ2-7 | 15
CASSHLPSNSYEQYF | TGCGCCAGCAGCCATCTTCCGTCTAACAGCTACGAGCAGTACTTC | - | TRBV4-1 | - | TRBJ2-7 | 15
CASENRATYEQYF | TGTGCCAGCGAAAACCGGGCCACCTACGAGCAGTACTTC | - | TRBV6-1 | - | TRBJ2-7 | 13
CSARDQYGQGIHEQYF | TGCAGTGCTAGAGATCAATATGGACAGGGGATTCACGAGCAGTACTTC | few | TRBV20-1 | TRBD1 | TRBJ2-7 | 16
CASIGGRLGNQPQHF | TGTGCCAGCATTGGGGGCAGGTTGGGCAATCAGCCCCAGCATTTT | - | TRBV6-1 | - | TRBJ1-5 | 15
CASSSQQDEQYF | TGTGCCAGCAGTTCCCAGCAGGACGAGCAGTACTTC | few | TRBV7-9 | - | TRBJ2-7 | 12
CASSQDQHDNEQFF | TGCGCCAGCAGCCAAGACCAGCACGACAATGAGCAGTTCTTC | few | TRBV4-3 | - | TRBJ2-1 | 14
CASSETGQTEAFF | TGTGCCAGCAGTGAAACCGGACAGACTGAAGCTTTCTTT | - | TRBV6-1 | - | TRBJ1-1 | 13
CATRDSYNEQFF | TGTGCCACTCGGGACTCCTACAATGAGCAGTTCTTC | - | TRBV7-8 | - | TRBJ2-1 | 12
CASSVGGAMNTEAFF | TGTGCCAGCAGCGTAGGGGGCGCGATGAACACTGAAGCTTTCTTT | - | TRBV9 | - | TRBJ1-1 | 15
CSAHGLAGGDEQFF | TGCAGTGCCCACGGACTAGCGGGGGGGGATGAGCAGTTCTTC | - | TRBV20-1 | TRBD2 | TRBJ2-1 | 14
CATSPRGANYNEQFF | TGTGCCACCAGCCCGCGGGGGGCGAACTACAATGAGCAGTTCTTC | - | TRBV15 | TRBD2 | TRBJ2-1 | 15
CSARVAELTEQYF | TGCAGTGCTAGAGTCGCGGAGTTGACCGAGCAGTACTTC | - | TRBV20-1 | - | TRBJ2-7 | 13
CASSLTGTGGYEKLFF | TGTGCCAGCAGCTTAACCGGGACAGGGGGCTATGAAAAACTGTTTTTT | - | TRBV11-2 | TRBD1 | TRBJ1-4 | 16
CASSEATGGNEQFF | TGTGCCAGCAGTGAGGCGACAGGGGGCAATGAGCAGTTCTTC | - | TRBV2 | TRBD1 | TRBJ2-1 | 14
CSARRGSSSNKQFF | TGCAGTGCTAGAAGGGGTAGCTCTTCCAATAAGCAGTTCTTC | once | TRBV20-1 | - | TRBJ2-1 | 14
CSARDLAGKYEQYF | TGCAGTGCTAGAGATCTTGCAGGGAAATACGAGCAGTACTTC | many | TRBV20-1 | - | TRBJ2-7 | 14
CASRQQGGGQFF | TGTGCCAGCAGGCAGCAGGGCGGTGGGCAGTTCTTC | - | TRBV12-3/TRBV12-4 | - | TRBJ2-1 | 12
CASSDGIPNTDTQYF | TGCGCCAGCAGTGACGGGATACCAAACACAGATACGCAGTATTTT | - | TRBV10-1 | - | TRBJ2-3 | 15
CSASPGQGYNEQFF | TGCAGTGCTTCTCCGGGACAGGGGTACAATGAGCAGTTCTTC | few | TRBV20-1 | TRBD1 | TRBJ2-1 | 14
CASRGPGSSGYTF | TGTGCCAGCAGAGGCCCCGGGAGCAGTGGCTACACCTTC | few | TRBV12-3/TRBV12-4 | - | TRBJ1-2 | 13
CASSVSRVFEQYF | TGTGCCAGCAGTGTCAGCAGGGTTTTCGAGCAGTACTTC | few | TRBV27 | - | TRBJ2-7 | 13
CASLSAGGPYEQYF | TGTGCCAGTCTGAGCGCGGGAGGGCCGTACGAGCAGTACTTC | - | TRBV2 | TRBD2 | TRBJ2-7 | 14
CASSQDDRSYGYTF | TGCGCCAGCAGCCAAGACGACAGGTCCTATGGCTACACCTTC | few | TRBV4-3 | - | TRBJ1-2 | 14
CASSLEGLPRSGELFF | TGTGCCAGCAGCTTAGAGGGACTACCAAGGTCCGGGGAGCTGTTTTTT | - | TRBV7-2 | TRBD2 | TRBJ2-2 | 16
CASSLTDSGANVLTF | TGTGCCAGCAGTTTAACAGACTCTGGGGCCAACGTCCTGACTTTC | - | TRBV28 | - | TRBJ2-6 | 15
CASSLNPGGLRDEQYF | TGCGCCAGCAGCTTGAATCCAGGAGGGTTGAGGGACGAGCAGTACTTC | - | TRBV5-1 | - | TRBJ2-7 | 16
CSARDYRASGPYNEQFF | TGCAGTGCTAGAGATTATAGGGCTAGCGGACCCTACAATGAGCAGTTCTTC | many | TRBV20-1 | TRBD2 | TRBJ2-1 | 17
CASSRKFHNEQFF | TGTGCCAGCTCCCGAAAGTTCCACAATGAGCAGTTCTTC | - | TRBV11-3 | - | TRBJ2-1 | 13
CASSPQIDRLAYEQYF | TGTGCCAGCAGCCCCCAGATAGACCGATTGGCTTACGAGCAGTACTTC | few | TRBV7-2 | - | TRBJ2-7 | 16
CASSLGRGVRDNEQFF | TGTGCCAGCAGTTTAGGGCGAGGGGTAAGAGACAATGAGCAGTTCTTC | few | TRBV12-3/TRBV12-4 | - | TRBJ2-1 | 16
CASSERRIDGYTF | TGTGCCAGCAGTGAAAGGAGGATCGATGGCTACACCTTC | - | TRBV2 | - | TRBJ1-2 | 13
CASSFGTDSYEQYF | TGTGCCAGCAGTTTTGGGACTGACTCCTACGAGCAGTACTTC | - | TRBV2 | - | TRBJ2-7 | 14